This T cell receptor (beta chain) was obtained from a study of blood T cell repertoires in COVID-19 (TCRdb year 2020). At the level of the whole study: Samples from collaborators originated in the United States, Italy and Spain and spanned both the acute and convalescent phases of COVID-19. Samples were obtained from the ongoing ImmuneRACE study (first 160 participants) and from about 1,300 subjects provided by 6 global collaborators. The dataset comprised deeply sampled blood TCRbeta repertoires from subjects exposed to, actively infected with, or recovered from COVID-19. The repertoires were made available in a free public database intended to serve as a resource for research on the immune response to SARS-CoV-2. Sample metadata almost always included a de-identified subject ID, COVID-19 status, age in years and sex. The material from the prospective study consisted of cDNA or gDNA derived from T cells, B-cell-depleted T cells, or PBMCs. Where HLA class I and class II types were available, the types were taken from metadata supplied by the sample provider, not from assay-based typing.

TCRbeta CDR3 regions were amplified from genomic DNA by means of the immunoSEQ Assay, a bias-controlled multiplex PCR. The original methods were these. Within the assay, amplification of reference gene primers was used to estimate how many nucleated cells each sample contained. To quantify the absolute abundance of each unique TCRbeta CDR3 rearrangement, sequence reads were collapsed and filtered. For each sample, productive Simpson clonality was calculated as the square root of Simpson's diversity index across productive rearrangements. TCRdb stores this immuneACCESS table with in-frame sequences only. Part of the clones is absent; in the studies checked, under half of the shortfall reflects unresolved V genes, and no reason is known for the rest. V and J calls and clone size are those listed in that table; D and trimming were worked out from the DNA. This sample has under 200,000 clones in its table, and about 86% of those were observed once. Roughly 8% of the sample rests with the top ten.

From its cysteine to its phenylalanine, the CDR3 spans 16 amino acids. The DNA shown is the 48-base CDR3, in frame from base 1. Trimming at the junction amounts to 0 bases on V and 2 bases on J, and the germline ends lie 12 bases apart. CDR1 and CDR2 are drawn from the germline V gene: SGDLS, YYNGEE. As to this clone: It lacks a known antigen. No base quality values were provided; no much bigger clone lies one nucleotide off.

Collaborating institutions collected whole blood in K2EDTA tubes following their own protocols. For TCRbeta analysis, collaborators shipped samples in one of three forms: frozen whole blood, isolated PBMCs, or DNA extracted from either of those sample types. Here is what the overall study found, with its caveats: The quantity of clinical and demographic metadata differed by source and by participant and was supplied without curation.

The sample comprised peripheral blood. This receptor chain uses TRBV9 and TRBJ2-1; TRBD2 might be the D gene, on 6 matching bases. This TCR was sampled from a man between 60 and 70 years old with acute or convalescent COVID-19. The DNA is TGTGCCAGCAGCGTAGGGCGGGACGCTACCTACAATGAGCAGTTCTTC. This encodes CASSVGRDATYNEQFF.